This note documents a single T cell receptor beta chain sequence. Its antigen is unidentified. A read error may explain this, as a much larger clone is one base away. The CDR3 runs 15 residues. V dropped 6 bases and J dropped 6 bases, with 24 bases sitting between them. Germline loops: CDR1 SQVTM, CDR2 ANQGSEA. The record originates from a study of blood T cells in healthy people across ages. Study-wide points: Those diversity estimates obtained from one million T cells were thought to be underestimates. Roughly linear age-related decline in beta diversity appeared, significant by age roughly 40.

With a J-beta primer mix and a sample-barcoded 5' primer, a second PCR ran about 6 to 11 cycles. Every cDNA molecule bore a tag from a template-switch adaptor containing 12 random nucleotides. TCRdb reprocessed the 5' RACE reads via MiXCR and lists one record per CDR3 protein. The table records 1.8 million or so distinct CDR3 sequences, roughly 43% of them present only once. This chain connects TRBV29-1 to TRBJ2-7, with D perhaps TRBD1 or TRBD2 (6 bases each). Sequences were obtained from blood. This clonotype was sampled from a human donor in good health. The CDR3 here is CSVQGSPNGGGEQYF. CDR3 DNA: TGCAGCGTCCAGGGCAGCCCCAACGGAGGGGGCGAGCAGTACTTC.